Each of the 28 T cell receptor beta chains below was sequenced from the same sample in a study of blood T cells in healthy people across ages. A sample-barcoded 5' primer and a J-beta primer mix were used in a second PCR of roughly 6 to 11 cycles. In TCRdb, the 5' RACE reads were re-called with MiXCR into one record per CDR3 protein. Of approximately 830,000 distinct CDR3 sequences listed, under 80% are singletons. The material sequenced was blood. These receptors originate from a man aged 30 to 39 in good health.

The chain joins TRBV6-5 to TRBJ1-5; D perhaps matches TRBD1 (5 bases). The CDR3 consists of 14 residues. V shed 6 bases and J shed 10 bases, with 19 bases lying between them. Germline V gene sequence: CDR1 MNHEY, CDR2 SVGAGI. CDR3 sequence (DNA): TGTGCCAGCAGACTGGGGACGGGAAGTTCTCCCCAGCATTTT. Its protein is CASRLGTGSSPQHF.

The chain uses TRBV28 and TRBJ2-7; tentatively, D is TRBD1 (5 bases). The CDR3 runs 14 residues. Germline V gene data show CDR1 as MDHEN and CDR2 as SYDVKM. Trimming cost V 4 bases and J 2 bases, with 12 bases left between them. CDR3: CASSSNRLAYEQYF. The CDR3 nucleotides are TGTGCCAGCAGTTCAAACAGGTTAGCCTACGAGCAGTACTTC. Based on the CDR3 plus reference TRBV28 and TRBJ2-7, the full variable domain is DVKVTQSSRYLVKRTGEKVFLECVQDMDHENMFWYRQDPGLGLRLIYFSYDVKMKEKGDIPEGYSVSREKKERFSLILESASTNQTSMYLCASSSNRLAYEQYFGPGTRLTVT.

This clonotype was observed once. The chain uses TRBV4-3 and TRBJ2-1, with TRBD2 matching 9 bases. From germline, CDR1 is LGHNA and CDR2 YSLEER. This CDR3 is 16 amino acids long. Trimming at V came to 3 bases and at J to 7 bases, leaving 10 bases not matched to a gene. CDR3 loop: CASSQGSGGTKNEQFF. CDR3 DNA: TGCGCCAGCAGCCAGGGGAGCGGGGGGACTAAAAATGAGCAGTTCTTC.

The J gene is TRBJ2-3, the V gene TRBV2, with 10 bases fitting TRBD2. The CDR3 is 17 residues long. J was trimmed by 3 bases and V by 3 bases; bases with no gene match: 9. The germline CDR1 and CDR2 sequences are SNHLY and FYNNEI. CDR3 loop: CASSEWGLASGTDTQYF. For the CDR3, the DNA is TGTGCCAGCAGTGAGTGGGGACTAGCGAGTGGAACAGATACGCAGTATTTT.

This clonotype was seen a few times. The chain links TRBV7-6 to TRBJ2-3; the D call may be TRBD1 or TRBD2 (6 bases each). Germline CDR1 reads SGHVS; CDR2 reads FNYEAQ. V gave up 0 bases and J gave up 8 bases, with 15 bases separating them. The CDR3 totals 15 residues. In DNA form, the CDR3 reads TGTGCCAGCAGCTTAGCGCTGGGGGGCGGAGGTACGCAGTATTTT. Its translation: CASSLALGGGGTQYF.

The gene calls are TRBV20-1 and TRBJ2-7; 8 nucleotides line up with TRBD1. The CDR3 spans 15 residues. The germline V gene has CDR1 DFQATT and CDR2 SNEGSKA (reference sequence). V was clipped by 5 bases and J by 1 base; unmatched bases: 10. The CDR3 sequence is CSASPDRVGSYEQYF. CDR3 bases: TGCAGTGCTTCCCCGGACAGGGTAGGATCCTACGAGCAGTACTTC.

V usage is TRBV7-2 and J usage is TRBJ1-2; D unresolved. This CDR3 region has 13 residues. The germline gives CDR1 SGHTA, CDR2 FQGNSA. V lost 0 bases and J lost 7, with 9 bases in between. The CDR3 loop reads CASSLAKVTGYTF. CDR3 bases: TGTGCCAGCAGCTTAGCGAAAGTCACTGGCTACACCTTC.

The V gene is TRBV29-1, the J gene TRBJ2-3; TRBD1 is a possible D gene (5 bases). Germline CDR1 reads SQVTM; CDR2 reads ANQGSEA. This CDR3 comprises 13 residues. Deletions cut 7 bases from V and 2 bases from J, with 13 bases between. The CDR3 here is CSGRTSITDTQYF. The CDR3 region has the DNA TGCAGCGGGCGGACATCTATCACAGATACGCAGTATTTT.

This clonotype was observed a single time. This sequence joins TRBV30 and TRBJ1-2, with unresolved D. CDR1 and CDR2 (germline): GTSNPN, SVGIG (reference sequence). Trimming cost V 3 bases and J 5 bases, with 7 bases left between them. This CDR3 region has 11 residues. CDR3 residues: CAWSTSYGYTF. The CDR3 bases are TGTGCCTGGAGCACCTCTTATGGCTACACCTTC.

The chain is built from TRBV6-5 and TRBJ1-2; D unclear. This CDR3 region has 14 residues. Trimming left V 7 bases short and J 0 bases short, with 12 bases between. CDR1 is MNHEY and CDR2 is SVGAGI in the germline V gene. CDR3 coding DNA: TGTGCCAGCAACGACGGATACTCTAACTATGGCTACACCTTC. Protein sequence: CASNDGYSNYGYTF.

This chain uses TRBV7-3 with TRBJ2-1; 7 nucleotides line up with TRBD2. The germline V gene has CDR1 SGHTA and CDR2 FQGTGA. The CDR3 sequence is 16 residues long. J was trimmed by 9 bases and V by 5 bases; bases with no gene match: 16. The CDR3 loop is CASSQTSGAGLGEQFF. Written as DNA, the CDR3 is TGTGCCAGCAGCCAAACAAGCGGGGCTGGACTGGGTGAGCAGTTCTTC.

This rearrangement joins TRBV7-3 to TRBJ2-2, with D possibly matching TRBD1 (6 bases). The length of the CDR3 is 15 residues. The germline V gene has CDR1 SGHTA and CDR2 FQGTGA. V was shortened by 5 bases and J by 5 bases, with 15 bases between the two germline ends. This CDR3 reads CASSRGQLGTGELFF. The DNA of the CDR3 is TGTGCCAGCAGCCGAGGACAGCTGGGTACCGGGGAGCTGTTTTTT.

The V call is TRBV4-2, the J call TRBJ2-5; 8 nucleotides line up with TRBD1. TRBJ2-7 matches the DNA end more closely, so the J call is doubtful. Per the germline V gene, CDR1 is LGHNA and CDR2 is YNFKEQ. The CDR3 runs 14 residues. The CDR3 sequence: CASSPNGQGYEQYF. The CDR3 coding sequence is TGTGCCAGCAGCCCGAACGGACAGGGCTACGAGCAGTACTTC.

This clonotype was recorded a few times. The chain carries TRBV14 and TRBJ1-6; a weak D match, TRBD1 (5 bases). This CDR3 spans 13 amino acids. Germline V gene data show CDR1 as SGHDN and CDR2 as FVKESK. Between the trimmed V and J ends, which lost 4 bases and 7 bases, there was a span of 8 bases. The CDR3 protein is CASSRGSNSPLHF. CDR3 nucleotide sequence: TGTGCCAGCAGCCGGGGGAGCAATTCACCCCTCCACTTT. The full variable domain, in which reference TRBV14 and TRBJ1-6 provide the parts outside the CDR3, is EAGVTQFPSHSVIEKGQTVTLRCDPISGHDNLYWYRRVMGKEIKFLLHFVKESKQDESGMPNNRFLAERTGGTYSTLKVQPAELEDSGVYFCASSRGSNSPLHFGNGTRLTVT.

Concerning this clonotype itself: A much bigger clone sits one base away, suggesting this may be a read error. The chain carries TRBV12-3 or TRBV12-4 and TRBJ2-3; 8 bases agree with TRBD1. The CDR3 loop spans 14 amino acids. With 4 bases clipped from V and 0 bases from J, the junction kept 0 bases outside the gene matches. CDR3 sequence: CASSWDRSTDTQYF. CDR3 coding DNA: TGTGCCAGCAGTTGGGACAGGAGCACAGATACGCAGTATTTT.

The chain couples TRBV24-1 to TRBJ2-2; TRBD1 agrees at 8 bases. Germline CDR1 KGHDR, CDR2 SFDVKD. There are 16 residues in the CDR3. V was pared by 4 bases and J by 4 bases, with 7 bases of the junction left unmatched. This CDR3 is CATSDPDRESTGELFF. The CDR3 nucleotides read TGTGCCACCAGTGACCCGGACAGGGAGAGCACCGGGGAGCTGTTTTTT.

The chain uses TRBV29-1 and TRBJ2-1; D is possibly TRBD1 (5 bases). The V and J ends lost 6 bases and 2 bases respectively, with 17 bases between them. CDR1 and CDR2 from the germline V gene are SQVTM and ANQGSEA. The CDR3 spans 15 residues. CDR3 in amino acids: CSVDRDSEPYNEQFF. The CDR3 region has the DNA TGCAGCGTCGACAGAGACTCAGAACCCTACAATGAGCAGTTCTTC.

This clonotype was detected only a few times. V usage is TRBV3-1 and J usage is TRBJ2-5; D perhaps matches TRBD2 (6 bases). V was pared by 1 base and J by 7 bases, with 19 bases between. Germline V lookup: CDR1 LGHDT, CDR2 YNNKEL (reference sequence). The CDR3 covers 16 residues. CDR3 residues: CASSQVQPTVSGTQYF. The CDR3 DNA follows: TGTGCCAGCAGCCAAGTTCAACCGACAGTTAGCGGGACCCAGTACTTC.

The CDR3 region is CASSSLAGDTGELFF. For the CDR3, the DNA is TGCGCCAGCAGCTCTTTAGCGGGAGACACCGGGGAGCTGTTTTTT. The chain employs TRBV5-1 and TRBJ2-2; 9 nucleotides line up with TRBD2. This CDR3 is 15 amino acids long. V trimming: 3 bases; J trimming: 3 bases; junction bases outside the gene matches: 3. The V gene's germline CDR1 is SGHRS and CDR2 YFSETQ.

The CDR3 protein is CASSSVSQTSLGEQYF. CDR3 nucleotide sequence: TGTGCCAGCAGCTCCGTCTCACAGACAAGCCTTGGGGAGCAGTACTTC. The chain couples TRBV13 to TRBJ2-7, with D uncertain. V was trimmed by 4 bases and J by 7 bases, leaving 23 bases between them. There are 16 residues in the CDR3. CDR1 and CDR2 (germline): PRHDT, FYEKMQ (reference sequence).

This clonotype has more than one count but fewer than ten. Germline and junction disagree at one end, which may indicate a read error. The J gene is TRBJ2-7, the V gene TRBV10-3, with 9 bases identical to TRBD1. Per the germline V gene, CDR1 is ENHRY and CDR2 is SYGVKD. The CDR3 extends over 13 amino acids. This CDR3 is CAIRRQGDYGQYF. The CDR3, as DNA: TGTGCCATCAGAAGACAGGGGGACTACGGGCAGTACTTC.

The chain links TRBV28 to TRBJ2-5, with D unresolved. The DNA end favors TRBJ2-7, so the J call may be wrong. The CDR3 sequence is 14 residues long. Germline CDR1 and CDR2: MDHEN and SYDVKM. The CDR3 DNA reads TGTGCCAGCAGTTTAGATCACAAATCCTACGAGCAGTACTTC. Encoded protein: CASSLDHKSYEQYF.

The chain links TRBV6-6 to TRBJ1-1; 9 nucleotides agree with TRBD1. V lost 6 bases and J lost 5; bases outside the gene matches: 13. Germline loops: CDR1 MNHNY, CDR2 SVGAGI (reference sequence). CDR3 length equals 16 residues. In nucleotides, the CDR3 is TGTGCCAGCAGCTCAACGGACAGGGGATCGGAGACTGAAGCTTTCTTT. It translates to CASSSTDRGSETEAFF.

This clonotype was recorded a few times. The chain links TRBV15 to TRBJ2-5; 8 bases are a match to TRBD1. The better agreement between TRBJ2-7 and the DNA end casts doubt on the J call. The CDR3 is made up of 15 amino acids. Germline assignment: CDR1 LNHNV and CDR2 YYDKDF (reference sequence). CDR3 residues: CATSTTGTGGDEQYF. The CDR3, as DNA: TGTGCCACCAGCACAACCGGGACAGGCGGCGACGAGCAGTACTTC.

The chain combines TRBV7-7 with TRBJ2-1; TRBD1 agrees at 7 bases. Germline lookup yields CDR1 SSHAT and CDR2 FNYEAQ (reference sequence). There are 15 residues in the CDR3. The J segment lost 0 bases and the V segment lost 5 bases, leaving 4 bases of the junction unmatched. The CDR3 DNA reads as TGTGCCAGCAGCGCTGGGACAGACTCCTACAATGAGCAGTTCTTC. It encodes CASSAGTDSYNEQFF.

The rearrangement uses TRBV15 and TRBJ2-1, with D possibly TRBD2 on 6 matching bases. Germline loops: CDR1 LNHNV, CDR2 YYDKDF (reference sequence). V was pared by 2 bases and J by 3 bases, with 11 bases between. The CDR3 contains 15 residues. CDR3 coding DNA: TGTGCCACCAGCAGACATCGGGACTTCTACAATGAGCAGTTCTTC. It is translated as CATSRHRDFYNEQFF.

The gene calls are TRBV29-1 and TRBJ1-2; 7 bases fit TRBD1. The ends lost 3 bases at V and 2 bases at J; junction bases unmatched: 9. The CDR3 has 15 amino acids. CDR1 SQVTM and CDR2 ANQGSEA come from the germline V gene. CDR3 sequence (DNA): TGCAGCGTTGATGAGTTAGGGACAGCGAACTATGGCTACACCTTC. It is translated as CSVDELGTANYGYTF.

In its sample, this clonotype was seen a few times. This chain connects TRBV7-3 to TRBJ2-1; D ambiguous. Germline assignment: CDR1 SGHTA and CDR2 FQGTGA. The CDR3 totals 13 residues. The ends were cut back, 1 base at V and 5 bases at J, with 6 bases in the middle. CDR3 nucleotides: TGTGCCAGCAGCTTAATGCAAAACAATGAGCAGTTCTTC. This encodes CASSLMQNNEQFF.